These 12 T cell receptor beta chains came from one sample sequenced in a study of CD8 T cells in ankylosing spondylitis. TCRdb re-called the 5' RACE reads through MiXCR, storing one row per CDR3 protein. The data contain about 340,000 distinct CDR3 sequences, approximately 14% of them seen just once; the ten biggest clones take up about 1%. The sequenced sample consisted of blood, either unsorted or a sorted T cell fraction (not recorded which). The source is a male donor with ankylosing spondylitis or in good health (not recorded which).

This clonotype occurred a few times. V is TRBV6-1 and J is TRBJ2-2; TRBD2 matches 7 bases. This CDR3 has 17 amino acids. Losses at the gene ends were 8 bases for V and 3 bases for J; bases not matched to a gene: 15. CDR1 and CDR2 from the germline V gene are MNHNS and SASEGT. The chain's CDR3 is CASALFLTGGDTGELFF. The CDR3 coding sequence is TGTGCCAGCGCCCTTTTCCTGACGGGAGGCGACACCGGGGAGCTGTTTTTT.

The V call is TRBV20-1, the J call TRBJ1-5; 7 bases fit TRBD1. The CDR3 runs to 16 residues. CDR1 is DFQATT and CDR2 is SNEGSKA in the germline V gene (reference sequence). Trimming at V came to 0 bases and at J to 4 bases, leaving 9 bases not matched to a gene. The CDR3 spells CSARDQPGGGNQPQHF. DNA of the CDR3: TGCAGTGCTAGAGATCAGCCAGGGGGTGGGAATCAGCCCCAGCATTTT.

This chain joins TRBV5-1 and TRBJ2-6; D ambiguous. There are 18 residues in the CDR3. Germline V gene lookup returns CDR1 SGHRS and CDR2 YFSETQ. With 2 bases removed from V and 7 bases from J, the gap between germline ends came to 22 bases. The CDR3 sequence: CASSLGSPVASSANVLTF. The CDR3 nucleotides read TGCGCCAGCAGCTTAGGCTCCCCGGTAGCCTCTTCCGCCAACGTCCTGACTTTC.

As concerns this clonotype: It is unclear where the CDR3 begins or ends on the DNA, so no DNA is shown, and the CDR3 is as TCRdb lists it. The J gene is TRBJ2-7, the V gene TRBV5-1; no check of the table's D call, TRBD1, against the DNA was made. Ends included, the CDR3 has 14 residues. Germline CDR1 is SGHRS and CDR2 is YFSETQ. CDR3 in amino acids: CASSFATGTGGLYF.

V usage is TRBV12-3 or TRBV12-4 and J usage is TRBJ2-7, with D uncertain. The germline V and J ends were trimmed by 7 bases and 0 bases, with 10 bases remaining between them. The CDR3 loop spans 13 amino acids. CDR3 nucleotide sequence: TGTGCCAGCAACAAGCCGGGCTCCTACGAGCAGTACTTC. It is translated as CASNKPGSYEQYF.

The chain has TRBV20-1 and TRBJ2-3; 8 bases map to TRBD2. The CDR3 has 18 residues. J gave up 6 bases and V 0 bases, and 17 bases lay outside the gene matches. Germline V gives CDR1 DFQATT, CDR2 SNEGSKA (reference sequence). The CDR3 is CSARDLGGFAGGVDTQYF. For the CDR3, the DNA is TGCAGTGCTAGAGATCTCGGGGGCTTCGCGGGGGGCGTGGATACGCAGTATTTT.

This chain uses TRBV18 with TRBJ2-7; D gene uncertain. The CDR3 has 14 residues. Germline V gene lookup returns CDR1 KGHSH and CDR2 LQKENI. The V gene lost 1 base and the J gene lost 2 bases, with 9 bases spanning the gap. The DNA for the CDR3 is TGTGCCAGCTCACCACGGGAAGGGACCTACGAGCAGTACTTC. Translated: CASSPREGTYEQYF.

The chain employs TRBV5-1 and TRBJ2-7, with 10 bases that match TRBD2. The CDR3 length is 16 residues. Germline CDR1 reads SGHRS; CDR2 reads YFSETQ. V shed 4 bases and J 5 bases; nucleotides not matched to a gene: 12. This CDR3 is CASSARSSGSSNEQYF. In nucleotides, the CDR3 is TGCGCCAGCAGCGCCCGCTCTAGCGGGAGTTCCAACGAGCAGTACTTC.

The genes are TRBV5-1 and TRBJ2-1, with 13 bases matching TRBD2. CDR3 length equals 15 residues. Germline loops: CDR1 SGHRS, CDR2 YFSETQ. J was trimmed by 6 bases and V by 4 bases; bases with no gene match: 4. Here the CDR3 DNA reads TGCGCCAGCAGCATAACTAGCGGGAGGGGCAATGAGCAGTTCTTC. Its translation is CASSITSGRGNEQFF.

This clonotype was recorded at least ten times. The chain joins TRBV20-1 to TRBJ1-2; no definite D call. Trimming stripped 5 bases from V and 8 bases from J, with 24 bases between. CDR1 is DFQATT and CDR2 is SNEGSKA in the germline V gene (reference sequence). The CDR3 covers 15 residues. The CDR3 nucleotides read TGCAGTGCTCGATACTTTCGGGGAGGAAGAGGGGGCTACACCTTC. Protein product: CSARYFRGGRGGYTF.

The J gene is TRBJ1-2, the V gene TRBV5-6; D unclear. The CDR3 covers 14 residues. Germline-derived CDR1 and CDR2 are SGHDT and YYEEEE. V was trimmed by 0 bases and J by 4 bases, leaving 10 bases between them. CDR3 loop: CASSLETTSYGYTF. CDR3 DNA: TGTGCCAGCAGCTTGGAAACAACTTCCTATGGCTACACCTTC.

The chain employs TRBV15 and TRBJ1-3; D unclear. This CDR3 spans 15 amino acids. V lost 1 base and J 0 bases, leaving 7 bases between the germline ends. Germline-derived CDR1 and CDR2 are LNHNV and YYDKDF (reference sequence). The CDR3 is CATSRGASSGNTIYF. CDR3 DNA sequence: TGTGCCACCAGCAGAGGGGCGAGCTCTGGAAACACCATATATTTT.